This T cell receptor (beta chain) originates from a study of T cells after posttransplantation cyclophosphamide. Overall study results and limits: TRB clonality was highly associated with recipient CMV seropositivity and reactivation. Donor-recipient repertoire similarity was low at 1-2 months, rising over year one. Skin or GI-infiltrating T cells shared few TRB sequences with blood.

Cells defined as naive were viable CD3+CD4+ or CD3+CD8+ and CCR7+CD45RA+CD45RO-CD95-CD27+CD28+. TCRdb's table, derived via immunoSEQ multiplex PCR, lists solely in-frame clones and lacks some. The sample has over 7,500 clones, approximately 98% seen once; the top ten hold about 0.25%. Of note for this clone: Its antigen is currently unknown.

Sequences were obtained from naive CD8+ T cells sorted from PBMCs. This TCR came from a middle-aged man in good health, CMV-negative, and a related stem cell transplant donor.

In DNA, the CDR3 is TGTGCCAGCACCACAGGGGAGACCCAGTACTTC. This translates into CASTTGETQYF. This chain uses TRBV7-8 with TRBJ2-5; D possibly corresponds to TRBD1 (6 bases). V lost 7 bases to trimming and J lost 5 bases, with 8 bases between them. The CDR3 contains 11 residues. The germline V gene encodes CDR1 SGHVS and CDR2 FQNEAQ.